Listed below are T cell receptor beta chains from one sample, sequenced in a study of beta chain features in type 1 diabetes. Sequencing was performed with immunoSEQ multiplex PCR; in TCRdb, only in-frame clones are kept and a portion is missing. The repertoire holds more than 150,000 clones, with around 13% as singletons. The sequenced sample consisted of central memory CD4+ T cells from blood. The origin of the receptors is a woman aged 18-29 years in good health. The CDR3 runs from the conserved cysteine through the conserved F or W. Fields, in order: CDR3 DNA, CDR3 protein, clone size, CDR3 length, J gene, D gene, V gene. D genes are given only for firm matches. Not all rows give a size; the values are once, few, many and, for expanded clones, a class.

CDR3nt: TGCAGCGTCACGGGACTCACATCCTACGAGCAGTACTTC
CDR3aa: CSVTGLTSYEQYF
abundance: -
len: 13
j_gene: TRBJ2-7
d_gene: -
v_gene: TRBV29-1

CDR3nt: TGCGCCAGCAGCTATGTTACTAGCGGGAGGTCGAATGAGCAGTTCTTC
CDR3aa: CASSYVTSGRSNEQFF
abundance: -
len: 16
j_gene: TRBJ2-1
d_gene: TRBD2
v_gene: TRBV5-1

CDR3nt: TGTGCCAGCAGTGAAAGATTCGGGAACACTGAAGCTTTCTTT
CDR3aa: CASSERFGNTEAFF
abundance: -
len: 14
j_gene: TRBJ1-1
d_gene: -
v_gene: TRBV2

CDR3nt: TGTGCCAGCAGCTTAGTGGCTAGCGGGCGCACAGATACGCAGTATTTT
CDR3aa: CASSLVASGRTDTQYF
abundance: -
len: 16
j_gene: TRBJ2-3
d_gene: TRBD2
v_gene: TRBV7-9

CDR3nt: TGCAGCGTTGAAGATCGAGCGTCCAATGAGCAGTTCTTC
CDR3aa: CSVEDRASNEQFF
abundance: few
len: 13
j_gene: TRBJ2-1
d_gene: -
v_gene: TRBV29-1

CDR3nt: TGCAGCGTTGAAGGCTCCCTAAGCGGGAACTACGAGCAGTACTTC
CDR3aa: CSVEGSLSGNYEQYF
abundance: few
len: 15
j_gene: TRBJ2-7
d_gene: TRBD2
v_gene: TRBV29-1

CDR3nt: TGCGCCAGCAGTCAATCGACAAGAATGGCCTACACTGAAGCTTTCTTT
CDR3aa: CASSQSTRMAYTEAFF
abundance: -
len: 16
j_gene: TRBJ1-1
d_gene: -
v_gene: TRBV23-1

CDR3nt: TGTGCCAGCAGCCTCACAGGGAACACTGAAGCTTTCTTT
CDR3aa: CASSLTGNTEAFF
abundance: few
len: 13
j_gene: TRBJ1-1
d_gene: -
v_gene: TRBV9

CDR3nt: TGTGCCAGCGGGGGACAGGAGAATGAGCAGTTCTTC
CDR3aa: CASGGQENEQFF
abundance: once
len: 12
j_gene: TRBJ2-1
d_gene: -
v_gene: TRBV21-1

CDR3nt: TGTGCCAGCACCAGACAGGGGGCCAACACTGAAGCTTTCTTT
CDR3aa: CASTRQGANTEAFF
abundance: -
len: 14
j_gene: TRBJ1-1
d_gene: TRBD1
v_gene: TRBV6-1

CDR3nt: TGTGCCAGTAAAACCGGGACTAGGAACTATGGCTACACCTTC
CDR3aa: CASKTGTRNYGYTF
abundance: few
len: 14
j_gene: TRBJ1-2
d_gene: -
v_gene: TRBV5-4

CDR3nt: TGCAGCGTCGGGACTAGCGCCCAAGAGACCCAGTACTTC
CDR3aa: CSVGTSAQETQYF
abundance: few
len: 13
j_gene: TRBJ2-5
d_gene: TRBD2
v_gene: TRBV29-1

CDR3nt: TGTGCCAGCACTCAGGGCTATCAGCCCCAGCATTTT
CDR3aa: CASTQGYQPQHF
abundance: few
len: 12
j_gene: TRBJ1-5
d_gene: -
v_gene: TRBV25-1

CDR3nt: TGTGCCAGCCAACGGACTAGCGGCCACTACGAGCAGTACTTC
CDR3aa: CASQRTSGHYEQYF
abundance: few
len: 14
j_gene: TRBJ2-7
d_gene: TRBD2
v_gene: TRBV6-1

CDR3nt: TGCAGCGTTGAAGATCCTGCCAGGATGGGCTACACCTTC
CDR3aa: CSVEDPARMGYTF
abundance: few
len: 13
j_gene: TRBJ1-2
d_gene: -
v_gene: TRBV29-1

CDR3nt: TGTGCCAGCAGCGTAACCGACAGGGGGCTTCGTGACCAAGAGACCCAGTACTTC
CDR3aa: CASSVTDRGLRDQETQYF
abundance: few
len: 18
j_gene: TRBJ2-5
d_gene: TRBD1
v_gene: TRBV9

CDR3nt: TGTGCCAGCAGCTTTGCCACAGGGCTTTTAGGTTCTGGGGCCAACGTCCTGACTTTC
CDR3aa: CASSFATGLLGSGANVLTF
abundance: -
len: 19
j_gene: TRBJ2-6
d_gene: -
v_gene: TRBV7-2

CDR3nt: TGTGCCACCAGCATGGGGGCGGATACCTACGAGCAGTACTTC
CDR3aa: CATSMGADTYEQYF
abundance: -
len: 14
j_gene: TRBJ2-7
d_gene: -
v_gene: TRBV15

CDR3nt: TGTGCCATCAGTGAGTCAGATCGGGGAGCCTACGAGCAGTACTTC
CDR3aa: CAISESDRGAYEQYF
abundance: few
len: 15
j_gene: TRBJ2-7
d_gene: -
v_gene: TRBV10-3

CDR3nt: TGCAGCGTTGACTGGCCGACAGCATATGGCTACACCTTC
CDR3aa: CSVDWPTAYGYTF
abundance: -
len: 13
j_gene: TRBJ1-2
d_gene: -
v_gene: TRBV29-1

CDR3nt: TGTGCCAGCAGGGAACCTTGGAGCTCCTACAATGAGCAGTTCTTC
CDR3aa: CASREPWSSYNEQFF
abundance: few
len: 15
j_gene: TRBJ2-1
d_gene: -
v_gene: TRBV2

CDR3nt: TGTGCCACTGGGACAGGGGTCCGTCTGAATGAGCAGTTCTTC
CDR3aa: CATGTGVRLNEQFF
abundance: few
len: 14
j_gene: TRBJ2-1
d_gene: TRBD1
v_gene: TRBV10-3

CDR3nt: TGTGCCAGCAGCTCCTGGGACAGGACCCATGGCTACACCTTC
CDR3aa: CASSSWDRTHGYTF
abundance: few
len: 14
j_gene: TRBJ1-2
d_gene: TRBD1
v_gene: TRBV5-6

CDR3nt: TGTGCCAGCAGTGAATTGGCAGGGTCCTACAATGAGCAGTTCTTC
CDR3aa: CASSELAGSYNEQFF
abundance: few
len: 15
j_gene: TRBJ2-1
d_gene: -
v_gene: TRBV6-1

CDR3nt: TGTGCCAGCAGCCAAGAAAGCAGGCCGGGAGGGCCTGGTAATGAGCAGTTCTTC
CDR3aa: CASSQESRPGGPGNEQFF
abundance: few
len: 18
j_gene: TRBJ2-1
d_gene: TRBD2
v_gene: TRBV14

CDR3nt: TGTGCCAGCTCACCCGCTCTGGGAGTTAGGAGGGAGACCCAGTACTTC
CDR3aa: CASSPALGVRRETQYF
abundance: -
len: 16
j_gene: TRBJ2-5
d_gene: -
v_gene: TRBV18

CDR3nt: TGTGCCAGCAGCGCGGGACAGTCGAAAACCGGGGAGCTGTTTTTT
CDR3aa: CASSAGQSKTGELFF
abundance: -
len: 15
j_gene: TRBJ2-2
d_gene: -
v_gene: TRBV7-9

CDR3nt: TGTGCCAGCAGCTTGGGCCCGATAGGAAACACCATATATTTT
CDR3aa: CASSLGPIGNTIYF
abundance: few
len: 14
j_gene: TRBJ1-3
d_gene: -
v_gene: TRBV7-8

CDR3nt: TGTGCCAGTAGTACCCTGGGACTAGCGGACAATGAGCAGTTCTTC
CDR3aa: CASSTLGLADNEQFF
abundance: -
len: 15
j_gene: TRBJ2-1
d_gene: TRBD2
v_gene: TRBV19

CDR3nt: TGTGCCTGGACCGGGACAGGGACCTATGAGCAGTTCTTC
CDR3aa: CAWTGTGTYEQFF
abundance: -
len: 13
j_gene: TRBJ2-1
d_gene: TRBD1
v_gene: TRBV30

CDR3nt: TGTGCCTGGAGCGCTCGGGACAGGGGAAACACTGAAGCTTTCTTT
CDR3aa: CAWSARDRGNTEAFF
abundance: -
len: 15
j_gene: TRBJ1-1
d_gene: TRBD1
v_gene: TRBV30

CDR3nt: TGTGCCAGCAGGCTAGCGGGAGCAGATACGCAGTATTTT
CDR3aa: CASRLAGADTQYF
abundance: -
len: 13
j_gene: TRBJ2-3
d_gene: TRBD2
v_gene: TRBV28

CDR3nt: TGTGCCAGTAGTATCGCAGGGCAGGACTATGGCTACACCTTC
CDR3aa: CASSIAGQDYGYTF
abundance: -
len: 14
j_gene: TRBJ1-2
d_gene: -
v_gene: TRBV19

CDR3nt: TGCAGTGCTGGACGGGACTTACCACAGTTCTTC
CDR3aa: CSAGRDLPQFF
abundance: -
len: 11
j_gene: TRBJ2-1
d_gene: -
v_gene: TRBV20-1

CDR3nt: TGTGCCAGCGGGAAACCGGGGGAAACACAAGAGACCCAGTACTTC
CDR3aa: CASGKPGETQETQYF
abundance: -
len: 15
j_gene: TRBJ2-5
d_gene: -
v_gene: TRBV5-4

CDR3nt: TGTGCCAGCAGAACGCCGGGACTAGGAGGTGAGCAGTTCTTC
CDR3aa: CASRTPGLGGEQFF
abundance: few
len: 14
j_gene: TRBJ2-1
d_gene: TRBD2
v_gene: TRBV28

CDR3nt: TGTGCCAGCAGCCCCGGACAGGGGGCTGGTCAGCCCCAGCATTTT
CDR3aa: CASSPGQGAGQPQHF
abundance: few
len: 15
j_gene: TRBJ1-5
d_gene: TRBD1
v_gene: TRBV28

CDR3nt: TGTGCCAGCAGGGCCGGGACAGGCTCCTACGAGCAGTACTTC
CDR3aa: CASRAGTGSYEQYF
abundance: few
len: 14
j_gene: TRBJ2-7
d_gene: TRBD1
v_gene: TRBV28

CDR3nt: TGTGCCAGCAGCTTAGCGCACAGGGCGAGCGGGGCCAACGTCCTGACTTTC
CDR3aa: CASSLAHRASGANVLTF
abundance: few
len: 17
j_gene: TRBJ2-6
d_gene: -
v_gene: TRBV7-8